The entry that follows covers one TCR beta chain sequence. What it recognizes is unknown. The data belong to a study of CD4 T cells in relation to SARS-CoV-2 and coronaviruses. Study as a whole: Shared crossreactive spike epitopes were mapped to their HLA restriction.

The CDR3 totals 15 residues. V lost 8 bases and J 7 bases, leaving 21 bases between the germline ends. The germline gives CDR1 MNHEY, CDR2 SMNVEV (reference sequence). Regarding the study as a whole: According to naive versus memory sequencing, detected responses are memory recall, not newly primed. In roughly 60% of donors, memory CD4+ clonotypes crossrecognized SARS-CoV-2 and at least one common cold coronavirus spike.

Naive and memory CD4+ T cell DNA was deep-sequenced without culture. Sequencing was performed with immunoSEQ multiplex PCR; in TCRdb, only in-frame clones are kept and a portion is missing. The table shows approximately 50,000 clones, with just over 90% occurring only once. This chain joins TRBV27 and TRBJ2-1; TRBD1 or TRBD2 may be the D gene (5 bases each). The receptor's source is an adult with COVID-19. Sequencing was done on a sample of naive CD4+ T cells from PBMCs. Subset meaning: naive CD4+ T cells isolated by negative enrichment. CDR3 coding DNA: TGTGCCAGCGGATCAGGGAGTAGAGGGTCGAATGAGCAGTTCTTC. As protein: CASGSGSRGSNEQFF.